The rows below give T cell receptor beta chains drawn from one sample of a study of T cell repertoires in cytomegalovirus infection. TCRdb processed the reads anew with MiXCR; each CDR3 protein has one entry. The data contain about 740,000 distinct CDR3 sequences, roughly 33% of them singletons. Their cognate antigens are unknown. The sequencing here drew on cultured PBMCs, taken from culture after CMV antigen stimulation. These receptors originate from a human donor in good health (CMV status not recorded). Some clones in this sample may be carry-over from other donors' samples. Each CDR3 is given with its conserved first and last residue. Each record gives: J gene, V gene, D gene, clone size, CDR3 DNA, CDR3 protein. The D gene is left open where the match is weak. Size is omitted from some rows. Given values are once, few, many or a class for expanded clones.

j_gene: TRBJ2-7; v_gene: TRBV6-8; d_gene: .; abundance: .; CDR3nt: TGTGCCAGCATCGGGACGGCAAGCTCCTACGAGCAGTACTTC; CDR3aa: CASIGTASSYEQYF
j_gene: TRBJ1-5; v_gene: TRBV28; d_gene: .; abundance: few; CDR3nt: TGTGCCAGCATTCTTGGGCAGGGGAGATGGCCCCAGCATTTT; CDR3aa: CASILGQGRWPQHF
j_gene: TRBJ2-6; v_gene: TRBV7-1; d_gene: .; abundance: few; CDR3nt: TGTGCCAGCCGTCACTCCGGGACAATCTCTGGGGCCAACGTCCTGACTTTC; CDR3aa: CASRHSGTISGANVLTF
j_gene: TRBJ1-2; v_gene: TRBV7-4; d_gene: .; abundance: few; CDR3nt: TGTGCCAGCAGCTTGCTGCGCGGAGATTATGGCTACACCTTC; CDR3aa: CASSLLRGDYGYTF
j_gene: TRBJ2-1; v_gene: TRBV7-6; d_gene: TRBD1; abundance: many; CDR3nt: TGTGCCAGCAGCTTAGAAGGGACAGGGAGGATCCGTGAGCAGTTCTTC; CDR3aa: CASSLEGTGRIREQFF
j_gene: TRBJ2-3; v_gene: TRBV2; d_gene: .; abundance: .; CDR3nt: TGTGCCAGCGACCTTCGCACAGATACGCAGTATTTT; CDR3aa: CASDLRTDTQYF
j_gene: TRBJ2-3; v_gene: TRBV7-2; d_gene: TRBD2; abundance: many; CDR3nt: TGTGCCAGCAGGCCTATAGGCGGGGGGGCGAGAGATACGCAGTATTTT; CDR3aa: CASRPIGGGARDTQYF
j_gene: TRBJ1-1; v_gene: TRBV27; d_gene: TRBD1; abundance: .; CDR3nt: TGTGCCAGCAGCTCGAGGACAGGGGGACTCACTGAAGCTTTCTTT; CDR3aa: CASSSRTGGLTEAFF
j_gene: TRBJ2-7; v_gene: TRBV20-1; d_gene: .; abundance: few; CDR3nt: TGCAGTGCTTCACCGCCGAGGGCGGACAGCTCCTACGAGCAGTACTTC; CDR3aa: CSASPPRADSSYEQYF
j_gene: TRBJ1-5; v_gene: TRBV12-3/TRBV12-4; d_gene: TRBD1; abundance: few; CDR3nt: TGTGCCAGCAGCCCGGGACAGTTCAGGGATCAGCCCCAGCATTTT; CDR3aa: CASSPGQFRDQPQHF
j_gene: TRBJ2-7; v_gene: TRBV6-2/TRBV6-3; d_gene: TRBD1; abundance: .; CDR3nt: TGTGCCAGCAGTTACTCGGGACAGGGGAGGGACGAGCAGTACTTC; CDR3aa: CASSYSGQGRDEQYF
j_gene: TRBJ2-1; v_gene: TRBV7-9; d_gene: .; abundance: few; CDR3nt: TGTGCCAGCAGCTTCGGTTCAAGGGCTCCCGGCGGAAATGAGCAGTTCTTC; CDR3aa: CASSFGSRAPGGNEQFF
j_gene: TRBJ2-3; v_gene: TRBV7-6; d_gene: TRBD2; abundance: .; CDR3nt: TGTGCCAGCAGCTCGATACTAGCGGGGGGACGCACAGATACGCAGTATTTT; CDR3aa: CASSSILAGGRTDTQYF
j_gene: TRBJ2-7; v_gene: TRBV7-6; d_gene: TRBD1; abundance: few; CDR3nt: TGTGCCAGCAGTCTAAGACAGGGGGCCATCTACGAGCAGTACTTC; CDR3aa: CASSLRQGAIYEQYF
j_gene: TRBJ2-2; v_gene: TRBV7-2; d_gene: .; abundance: few; CDR3nt: TGTGCCAGCAGCTTATCGTCCCCCGGGGAGCTGTTTTTT; CDR3aa: CASSLSSPGELFF
j_gene: TRBJ2-1; v_gene: TRBV4-1; d_gene: TRBD2; abundance: .; CDR3nt: TGCGCCAGCAGCCAGATAGGACTAGCGGGAGGGCCTGTTTACAATGAGCAGTTCTTC; CDR3aa: CASSQIGLAGGPVYNEQFF
j_gene: TRBJ2-5; v_gene: TRBV20-1; d_gene: TRBD1; abundance: .; CDR3nt: TGCAGTGCTAGAGACAGGGGGCGATTGGAGACCCAGTACTTC; CDR3aa: CSARDRGRLETQYF
j_gene: TRBJ2-1; v_gene: TRBV28; d_gene: .; abundance: few; CDR3nt: TGTGCCAGCAGTTTATGCTTTGAAGTGGGCAATGAGCAGTTCTTC; CDR3aa: CASSLCFEVGNEQFF
j_gene: TRBJ2-3; v_gene: TRBV20-1; d_gene: .; abundance: .; CDR3nt: TGCAGTGCTAGCGGCGGGGGCCCCGATACGCAGTATTTT; CDR3aa: CSASGGGPDTQYF
j_gene: TRBJ1-4; v_gene: TRBV6-1; d_gene: .; abundance: many; CDR3nt: TGTGCCAGCAGTGAAACGAGGCCCCCTGAAAAACTGTTTTTT; CDR3aa: CASSETRPPEKLFF
j_gene: TRBJ1-2; v_gene: TRBV7-9; d_gene: .; abundance: few; CDR3nt: TGTGCCAGCAGCTTTGTAGGGCCCCTCTATGGCTACACCTTC; CDR3aa: CASSFVGPLYGYTF
j_gene: TRBJ2-3; v_gene: TRBV12-5; d_gene: TRBD2; abundance: .; CDR3nt: TGTGCTAGTGGTCGCCCAGCGGGATGGTGGACAGATACGCAGTATTTT; CDR3aa: CASGRPAGWWTDTQYF
j_gene: TRBJ2-7; v_gene: TRBV28; d_gene: .; abundance: few; CDR3nt: TGTGCCAGCAGTATCGGACCGAACTACGAGCAGTACTTC; CDR3aa: CASSIGPNYEQYF
j_gene: TRBJ2-7; v_gene: TRBV20-1; d_gene: TRBD2; abundance: few; CDR3nt: TGCAGTGCTAGGGAGGGACTAGCGGGCCAGCACGAGCAGTACTTC; CDR3aa: CSAREGLAGQHEQYF
j_gene: TRBJ1-1; v_gene: TRBV7-8; d_gene: .; abundance: many; CDR3nt: TGTGCCAGCAGCCTACAGGAGTCGAACACTGAAGCTTTCTTT; CDR3aa: CASSLQESNTEAFF
j_gene: TRBJ2-7; v_gene: TRBV11-2; d_gene: .; abundance: .; CDR3nt: TGTGCCAGCAGCTTCACTACTCGAACCTACGAGCAGTACTTC; CDR3aa: CASSFTTRTYEQYF
j_gene: TRBJ2-1; v_gene: TRBV11-3; d_gene: TRBD2; abundance: .; CDR3nt: TGTGCCAGCAGCTTGGGTGCAGCGGGAGGCTATGAGCAGTTCTTC; CDR3aa: CASSLGAAGGYEQFF
j_gene: TRBJ2-1; v_gene: TRBV12-3/TRBV12-4; d_gene: .; abundance: .; CDR3nt: TGTGCCAGCAGTTTGGTCCGGGTCGCTGAGCAGTTCTTC; CDR3aa: CASSLVRVAEQFF
j_gene: TRBJ2-3; v_gene: TRBV11-2; d_gene: TRBD2; abundance: .; CDR3nt: TGTGCCAGCAGTAAGCGGGAGGGCCCAGATACGCAGTATTTT; CDR3aa: CASSKREGPDTQYF